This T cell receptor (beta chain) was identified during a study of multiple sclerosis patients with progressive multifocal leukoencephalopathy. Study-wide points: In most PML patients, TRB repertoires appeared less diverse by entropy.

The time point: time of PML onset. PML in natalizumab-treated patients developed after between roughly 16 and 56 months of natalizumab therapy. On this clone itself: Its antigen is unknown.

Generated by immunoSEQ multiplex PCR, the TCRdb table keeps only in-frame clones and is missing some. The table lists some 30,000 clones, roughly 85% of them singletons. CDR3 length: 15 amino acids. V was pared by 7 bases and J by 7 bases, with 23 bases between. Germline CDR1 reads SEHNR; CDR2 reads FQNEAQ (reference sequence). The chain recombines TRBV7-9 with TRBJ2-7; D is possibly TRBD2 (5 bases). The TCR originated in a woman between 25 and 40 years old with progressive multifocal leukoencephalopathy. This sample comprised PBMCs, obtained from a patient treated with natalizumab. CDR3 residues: CASILDGLPPREQYF. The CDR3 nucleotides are TGTGCCAGCATCCTAGACGGACTCCCCCCGAGGGAGCAGTACTTC.